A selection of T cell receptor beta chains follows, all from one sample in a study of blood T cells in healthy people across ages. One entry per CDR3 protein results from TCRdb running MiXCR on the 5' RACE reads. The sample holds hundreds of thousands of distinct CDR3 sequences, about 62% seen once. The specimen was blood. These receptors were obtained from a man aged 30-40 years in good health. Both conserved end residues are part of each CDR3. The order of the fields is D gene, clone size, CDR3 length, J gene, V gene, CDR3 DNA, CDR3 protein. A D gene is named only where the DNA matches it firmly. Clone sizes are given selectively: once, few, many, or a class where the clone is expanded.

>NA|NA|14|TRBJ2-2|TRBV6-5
TGTGCCAGCAGTTACTCAGGGACCCCCGGGGAGCTGTTTTTT
CASSYSGTPGELFF
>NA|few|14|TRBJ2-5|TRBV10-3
TGTGCCATCAGTGATGAACGTGGGCAAGAGACCCAGTACTTC
CAISDERGQETQYF
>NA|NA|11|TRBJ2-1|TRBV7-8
TGTGCTAGCAGGGGGACTCCTAAGCAGTTCTTC
CASRGTPKQFF
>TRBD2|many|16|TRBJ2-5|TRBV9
TGTGCCAGCAGCGTAGGACTAGCGGGAGGCGAAGAGACCCAGTACTTC
CASSVGLAGGEETQYF
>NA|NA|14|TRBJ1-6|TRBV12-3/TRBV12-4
TGTGCCAGCAGCCAGAGGGGCAACTCTTCACCCCTCCACTTT
CASSQRGNSSPLHF
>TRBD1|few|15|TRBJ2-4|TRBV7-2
TGTGCCAGCAGCTCCTCGGCGGACAGGGTTCATGCGCAGTACTTC
CASSSSADRVHAQYF
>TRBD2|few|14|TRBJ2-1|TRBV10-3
TGTGCCATTTCATTAGCGGGGCCTTACAATGAGCAGTTCTTC
CAISLAGPYNEQFF
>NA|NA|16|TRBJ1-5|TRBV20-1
TGCAGTGCTAGTGATAATAGAGCCAGTCTAAATCAGCCCCAGCATTTT
CSASDNRASLNQPQHF
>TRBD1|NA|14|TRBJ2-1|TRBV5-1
TGCGCCAGCAGTCGGGACAGGGGGGTTAATGAGCAGTTCTTC
CASSRDRGVNEQFF
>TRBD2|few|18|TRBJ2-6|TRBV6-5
TGTGCCAGCAGTACTACTAGCGGGAAGGGCTCTGGGGCCAACGTCCTGACTTTC
CASSTTSGKGSGANVLTF
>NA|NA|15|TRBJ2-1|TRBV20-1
TGCAGTGCTTCAGGAGGCTTCATCTCCTACAATGAGCAGTTCTTC
CSASGGFISYNEQFF
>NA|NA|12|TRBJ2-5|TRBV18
TGTTCCAGCTCAAGCCGTGAGGAGACCCAGTACTTC
CSSSSREETQYF
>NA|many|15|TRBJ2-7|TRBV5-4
TGTGCCAGCAGCTTGGGAGCAGGGCCGTTTATGGAGCAGTACTTC
CASSLGAGPFMEQYF
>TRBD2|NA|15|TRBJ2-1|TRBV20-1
TGCAGTGCTCACGTTCTAGCGGGAGAGTACAATGAGCAGTTCTTC
CSAHVLAGEYNEQFF
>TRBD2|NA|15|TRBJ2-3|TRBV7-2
TGTGCCAGCAGGTCTAGCGGGAAAGAGACAGATACGCAGTATTTT
CASRSSGKETDTQYF
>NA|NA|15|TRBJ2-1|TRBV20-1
TGCAGTGCTCCACCTGTGACCAATTCCTACAATGAGCAGTTCTTC
CSAPPVTNSYNEQFF
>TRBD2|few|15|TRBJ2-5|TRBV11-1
TGTGCCAGCAGCTGGACTAGCGGGGGACAAGAGACCCAGTACTTC
CASSWTSGGQETQYF
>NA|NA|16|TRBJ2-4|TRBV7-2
TGTGCCAGCAGCTTATCTTCTACCGTAGCCAAAAACATTCAGTACTTC
CASSLSSTVAKNIQYF
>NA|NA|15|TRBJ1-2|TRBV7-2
TGTGCCAGCAGCCAACCAAGTACAGGGCACTATGGCTACACCTTC
CASSQPSTGHYGYTF
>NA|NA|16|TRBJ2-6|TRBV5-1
TGCGCCAGCAGCTTGGTAACGGGGCACGGGGCCAACGTCCTGACTTTC
CASSLVTGHGANVLTF
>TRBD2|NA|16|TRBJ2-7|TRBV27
TGTGCCAGCAGGCGGGGGACTAGCGGAGACTCCTACGAGCAGTACTTC
CASRRGTSGDSYEQYF
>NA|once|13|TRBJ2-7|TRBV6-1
TGCGCCAGCAGTACTCTGATCTCCTACGAGCAGTACTTC
CASSTLISYEQYF
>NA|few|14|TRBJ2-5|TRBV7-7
TGTGCTAGCAGCCACCCATCCTCGGGAGAGACCCAGTACTTC
CASSHPSSGETQYF
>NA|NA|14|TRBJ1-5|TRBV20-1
TGCAGTGCCTCCTTGGGTGGCTTCAATCAGCCCCAGCATTTT
CSASLGGFNQPQHF
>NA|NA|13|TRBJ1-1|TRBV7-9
TGTGCCAACAGCTTCGACGGTTGGCCGGAAGCTTTCTTT
CANSFDGWPEAFF
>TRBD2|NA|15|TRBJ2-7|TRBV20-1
TGCAGTGCTAGACTCAGCGGGAGGGCCTACAATGAGCAGTACTTC
CSARLSGRAYNEQYF
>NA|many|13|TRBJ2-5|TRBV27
TGTGCCAGCAGTCCCAGGGGCCGCTTCCCCCAGTACTTC
CASSPRGRFPQYF
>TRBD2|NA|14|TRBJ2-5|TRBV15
TGTGCCACCAGCAGGGGAGGGACGTCAGAGACCCAGTACTTC
CATSRGGTSETQYF
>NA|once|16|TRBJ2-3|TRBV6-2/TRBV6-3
TGTGCCAGCAGTTACTCCTCGGGCGCTGCCACAGATACGCAGTATTTT
CASSYSSGAATDTQYF
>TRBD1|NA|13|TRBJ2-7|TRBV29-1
TGCAGCGTTATTGACAGGGGGTACTACGAGCAGTACTTC
CSVIDRGYYEQYF
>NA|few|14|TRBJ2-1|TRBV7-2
TGTGCCAGCAGCTTAAGGCGAAGGGGGGATGAGCAGTTCTTC
CASSLRRRGDEQFF
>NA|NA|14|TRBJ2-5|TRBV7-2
TGTGCCAACAGCCTACAGGGTACCCGAGAGACCCAGTACTTC
CANSLQGTRETQYF
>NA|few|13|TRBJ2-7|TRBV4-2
TGTGCCAGCAGCCAAGCCTCCCGCTACGAGCAGTACTTC
CASSQASRYEQYF
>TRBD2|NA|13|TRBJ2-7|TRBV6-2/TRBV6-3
TGTGCCAGCAGCAATTTAGCGGGAGGCGAGCAGTACTTC
CASSNLAGGEQYF
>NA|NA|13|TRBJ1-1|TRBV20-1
TGCAGTGCTCCGACCGGGAGGTACACTGAAGCTTTCTTT
CSAPTGRYTEAFF
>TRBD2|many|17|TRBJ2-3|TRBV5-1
TGCGCCAGCAGCTTTAGAAGCGGGAGCCCTAGCACAGATACGCAGTATTTT
CASSFRSGSPSTDTQYF
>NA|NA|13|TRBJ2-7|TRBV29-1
TGCAGCGTTGCTGGGGGCGGTGGCTACGAGCAGTACTTC
CSVAGGGGYEQYF
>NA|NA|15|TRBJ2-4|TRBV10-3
TGTGCCATCAGTGGGGCCACTGGGACCAAAAACATTCAGTACTTC
CAISGATGTKNIQYF
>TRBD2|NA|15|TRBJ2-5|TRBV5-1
TGCGCCAGCAGCCCGGGACTAGCGTGGGAAGAGACCCAGTACTTC
CASSPGLAWEETQYF
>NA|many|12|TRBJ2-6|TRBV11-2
TGTGCCAGCACCCGTGGGGCCAACGTCCTGACTTTC
CASTRGANVLTF
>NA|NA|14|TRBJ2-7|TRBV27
TGTGCCAGCAGTTTTTCCTTGGGCCCTTACGAGCAGTACTTC
CASSFSLGPYEQYF